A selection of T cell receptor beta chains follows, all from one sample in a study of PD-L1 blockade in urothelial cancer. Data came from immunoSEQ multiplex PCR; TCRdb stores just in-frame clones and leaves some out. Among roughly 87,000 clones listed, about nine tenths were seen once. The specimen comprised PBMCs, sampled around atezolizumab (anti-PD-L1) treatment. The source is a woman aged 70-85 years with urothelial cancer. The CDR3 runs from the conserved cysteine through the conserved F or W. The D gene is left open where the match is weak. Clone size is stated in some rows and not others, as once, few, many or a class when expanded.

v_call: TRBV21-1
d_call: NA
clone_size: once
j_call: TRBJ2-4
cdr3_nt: TGTGCCAGCAGCAACCAGGGGGTGAACATTCAGTACTTC
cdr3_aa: CASSNQGVNIQYF

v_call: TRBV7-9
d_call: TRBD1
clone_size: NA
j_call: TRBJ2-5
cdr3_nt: TGTGCCAGCAGCTTTCGGGCAGGGGGAGAGACCCAGTACTTC
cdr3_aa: CASSFRAGGETQYF

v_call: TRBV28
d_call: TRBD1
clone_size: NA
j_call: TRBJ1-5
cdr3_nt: TGTGCCAGCAGTTCGGACAGGGGGCGAGTCAAGAAGCATTTT
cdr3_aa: CASSSDRGRVKKHF

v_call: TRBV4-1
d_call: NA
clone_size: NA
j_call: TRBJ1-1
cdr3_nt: TGCGCCAGCAGCCAATATCCGGAGAGGGCAGCTGAAGCTTTCTTT
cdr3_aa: CASSQYPERAAEAFF

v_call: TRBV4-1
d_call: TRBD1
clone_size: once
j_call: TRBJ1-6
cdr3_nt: TGCGCCAGCAGCCAAGCCGGGACAGGACCGTACTCACCCCTCCACTTT
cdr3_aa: CASSQAGTGPYSPLHF

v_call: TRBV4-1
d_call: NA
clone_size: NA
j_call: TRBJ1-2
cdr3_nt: TGCGCCAGCAGCCGACAGGTAAACTATGGCTACACCTTC
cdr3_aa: CASSRQVNYGYTF

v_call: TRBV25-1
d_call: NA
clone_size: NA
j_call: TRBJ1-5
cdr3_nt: TGTGCCAGCAGTGAACCCCCGACAAGCAATCAGCCCCAGCATTTT
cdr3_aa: CASSEPPTSNQPQHF

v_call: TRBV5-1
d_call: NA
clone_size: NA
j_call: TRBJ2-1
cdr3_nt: TGCGCCAGCAGCTGGCAAGCGACGGTGGACAATGAGCAGTTCTTC
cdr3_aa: CASSWQATVDNEQFF

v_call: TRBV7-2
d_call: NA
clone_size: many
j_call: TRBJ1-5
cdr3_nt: TGTGCCAGCAGCGAAACAGGGTTTCAGCCCCAGCATTTT
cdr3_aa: CASSETGFQPQHF

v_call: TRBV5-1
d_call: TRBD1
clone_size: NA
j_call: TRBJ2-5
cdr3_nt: TGCGCCAGCAGCCCCGGGACAGGTTCTCAAGAGACCCAGTACTTC
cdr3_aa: CASSPGTGSQETQYF

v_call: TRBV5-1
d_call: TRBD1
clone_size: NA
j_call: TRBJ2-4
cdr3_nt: TGCGCCAGCAGCTTTGCAGGGGGCGAGGTAAACATTCAGTACTTC
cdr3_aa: CASSFAGGEVNIQYF

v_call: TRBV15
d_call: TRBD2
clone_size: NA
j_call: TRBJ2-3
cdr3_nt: TGTGCCACCAGCAAAACGAGCGGGAGGGGGGCAGATACGCAGTATTTT
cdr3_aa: CATSKTSGRGADTQYF

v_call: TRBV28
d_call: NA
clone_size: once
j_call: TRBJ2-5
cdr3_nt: TGTGCCAGCAGTTTTGCCAGAGGGGAGACCCAGTACTTC
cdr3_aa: CASSFARGETQYF

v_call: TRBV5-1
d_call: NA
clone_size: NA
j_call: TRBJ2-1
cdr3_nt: TGCGCCAGCAGCTTGGGGGTCCGGGACAATAATGAGCAGTTCTTC
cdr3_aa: CASSLGVRDNNEQFF

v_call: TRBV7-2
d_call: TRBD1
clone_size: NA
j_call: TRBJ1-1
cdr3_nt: TGTGCCAGCAGCCCTGAGGGGGCGCCCACTGAAGCTTTCTTT
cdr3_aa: CASSPEGAPTEAFF

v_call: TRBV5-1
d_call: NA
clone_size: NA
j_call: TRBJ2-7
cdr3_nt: TGCGCCGGCCCTCATAAGGGGGGGGTGTACGAGCAGTACTTC
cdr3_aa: CAGPHKGGVYEQYF

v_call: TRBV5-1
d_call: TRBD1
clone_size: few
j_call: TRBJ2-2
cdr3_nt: TGCGCCAGCAGTTCGGGACAGGGTACCGGGGAGCTGTTTTTT
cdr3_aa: CASSSGQGTGELFF

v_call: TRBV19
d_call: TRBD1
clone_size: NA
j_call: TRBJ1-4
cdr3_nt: TGTGCCAGTATGAGGTTGGGACAGTCGAGTGCAACTAATGAAAAACTGTTTTTT
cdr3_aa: CASMRLGQSSATNEKLFF

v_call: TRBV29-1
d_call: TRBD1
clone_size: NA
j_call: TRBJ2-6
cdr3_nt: TGCAGCGTTCAGGGACAGCGGACGGGGGCCAACGTCCTGACTTTC
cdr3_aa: CSVQGQRTGANVLTF

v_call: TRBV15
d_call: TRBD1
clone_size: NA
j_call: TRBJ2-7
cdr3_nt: TGTGCCACCAGATCGGACAGGGGAACATACGAGCAGTACTTC
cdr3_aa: CATRSDRGTYEQYF

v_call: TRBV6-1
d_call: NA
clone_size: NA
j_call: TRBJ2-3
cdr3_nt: TGTGCCAGCAGTGAGTCGAGGGAATGGACAGATACGCAGTATTTT
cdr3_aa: CASSESREWTDTQYF

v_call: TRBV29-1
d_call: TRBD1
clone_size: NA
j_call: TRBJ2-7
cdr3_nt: TGCAGCGTTGAAGGGGGACAGGGTGGGGCATACGAGCAGTACTTC
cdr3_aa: CSVEGGQGGAYEQYF

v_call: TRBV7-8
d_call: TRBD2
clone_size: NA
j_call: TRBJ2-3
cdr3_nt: TGTGCCAGCAGCTCCCTCGGGACTAGCGGGGTAGATACGCAGTATTTT
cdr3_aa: CASSSLGTSGVDTQYF

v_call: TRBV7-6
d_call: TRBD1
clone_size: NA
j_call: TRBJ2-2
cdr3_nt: TGTGCCAGCAGCCGCGGACAGGGGGGGACCGGGGAGCTGTTTTTT
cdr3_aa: CASSRGQGGTGELFF

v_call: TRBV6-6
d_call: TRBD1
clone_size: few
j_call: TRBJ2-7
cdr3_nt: TGTGCCAGCAGCACAGGGGACGTTTCCTACGAGCAGTACTTC
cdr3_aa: CASSTGDVSYEQYF

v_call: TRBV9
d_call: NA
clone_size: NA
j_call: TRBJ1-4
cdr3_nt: TGTGCCAGCAGCGTAGGTTTTTCGGAAAAACTGTTTTTT
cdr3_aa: CASSVGFSEKLFF

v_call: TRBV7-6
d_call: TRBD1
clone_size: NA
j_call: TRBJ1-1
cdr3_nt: TGTGCCAGCAGCTTAGAGGGGATTTTGGGACAGGGATCAACTGAAGCTTTCTTT
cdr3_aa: CASSLEGILGQGSTEAFF

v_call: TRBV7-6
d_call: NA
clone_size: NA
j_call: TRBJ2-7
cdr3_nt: TGTGCCAGCAGCCTCAACCCGAACGGTAATTTAGACGAGCAGTACTTC
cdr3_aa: CASSLNPNGNLDEQYF

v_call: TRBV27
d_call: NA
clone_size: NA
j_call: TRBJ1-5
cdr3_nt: TGTGCCAGCAGTGCATACGCCTCCGGGAGCCAGCCCCAGCATTTT
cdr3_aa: CASSAYASGSQPQHF

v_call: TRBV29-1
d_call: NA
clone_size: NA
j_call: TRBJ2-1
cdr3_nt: TGCAGCGTTGTAGGCCAGGGGGAGCAGTTCTTC
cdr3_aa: CSVVGQGEQFF

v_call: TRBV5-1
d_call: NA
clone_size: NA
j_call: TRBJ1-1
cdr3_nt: TGCGCCAGCAGTGCGGGGGCCAGGACTGAAGCTTTCTTT
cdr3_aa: CASSAGARTEAFF

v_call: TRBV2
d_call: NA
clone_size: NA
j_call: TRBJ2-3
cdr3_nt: TGTGCCAGCGGCAGGGGACGCACAGATACGCAGTATTTT
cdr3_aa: CASGRGRTDTQYF

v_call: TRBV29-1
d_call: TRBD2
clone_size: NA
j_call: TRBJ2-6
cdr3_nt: TGCAGCGTGAGTCTAGCGGGAGCAAAAGGGGCCAACGTCCTGACTTTC
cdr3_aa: CSVSLAGAKGANVLTF

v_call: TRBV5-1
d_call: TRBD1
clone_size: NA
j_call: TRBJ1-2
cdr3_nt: TGCGCCAGCAGCGGGACAGCGCATGGCTACACCTTC
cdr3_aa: CASSGTAHGYTF

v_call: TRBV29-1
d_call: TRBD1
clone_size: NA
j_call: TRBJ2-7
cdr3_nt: TGCAGCGTTGAACCGGGACAGGGGTACGAGCAGTACTTC
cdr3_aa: CSVEPGQGYEQYF

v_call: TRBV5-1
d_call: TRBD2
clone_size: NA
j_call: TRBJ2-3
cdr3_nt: TGCGCCAGCAGCTTGGATCTAGCGGGCGCCTCAGATACGCAGTATTTT
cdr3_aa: CASSLDLAGASDTQYF

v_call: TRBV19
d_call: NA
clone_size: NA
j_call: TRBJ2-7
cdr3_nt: TGTGCCAGTAGTATAGGACAGGGCGTGGGGGGCGAGCAGTACTTC
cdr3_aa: CASSIGQGVGGEQYF

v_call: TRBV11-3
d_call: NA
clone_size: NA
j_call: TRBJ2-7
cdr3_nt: TGTGCCAGCAGTCGGGGCGGTCGGGGGTTATACGAGCAGTACTTC
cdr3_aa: CASSRGGRGLYEQYF

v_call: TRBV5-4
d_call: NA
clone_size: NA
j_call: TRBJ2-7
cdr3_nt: TGTGCCAGCAGCCTCCCGGGAGCACAAACTGCCCTACGTGAGCAGTACTTC
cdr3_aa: CASSLPGAQTALREQYF

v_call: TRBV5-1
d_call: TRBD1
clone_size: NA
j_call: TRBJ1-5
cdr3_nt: TGCGCCAGCAGCTTGGCCCGGGACAGGGTTGGAAGCAATCAGCCCCAGCATTTT
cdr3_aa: CASSLARDRVGSNQPQHF

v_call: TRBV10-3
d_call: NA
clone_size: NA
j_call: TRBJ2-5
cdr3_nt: TGTGCCATCAGTGAGTCGGTAGACATCGAAGAGACCCAGTACTTC
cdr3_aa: CAISESVDIEETQYF